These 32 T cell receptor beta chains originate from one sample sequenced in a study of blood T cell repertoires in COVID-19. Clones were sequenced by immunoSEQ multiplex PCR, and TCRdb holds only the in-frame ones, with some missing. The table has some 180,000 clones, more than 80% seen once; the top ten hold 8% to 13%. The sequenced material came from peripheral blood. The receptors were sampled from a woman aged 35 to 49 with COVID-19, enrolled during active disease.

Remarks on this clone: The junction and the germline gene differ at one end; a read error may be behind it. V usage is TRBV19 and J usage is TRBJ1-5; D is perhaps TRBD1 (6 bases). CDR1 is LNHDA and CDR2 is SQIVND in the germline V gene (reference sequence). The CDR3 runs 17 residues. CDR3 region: CASSLEGTSNGNQPQHF. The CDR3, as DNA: TGTGCCAGTAGTTTAGAGGGGACAAGTAATGGCAATCAGCCCCAGCATTTT. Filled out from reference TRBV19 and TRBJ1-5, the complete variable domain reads DGGITQSPKYLFRKEGQNVTLSCEQNLNHDAMYWYRQDPGQGLRLIYYSQIVNDFQKGDIAEGYSVSREKKESFPLTVTSAQKNPTAFYLCASSLEGTSNGNQPQHFGDGTRLSIL.

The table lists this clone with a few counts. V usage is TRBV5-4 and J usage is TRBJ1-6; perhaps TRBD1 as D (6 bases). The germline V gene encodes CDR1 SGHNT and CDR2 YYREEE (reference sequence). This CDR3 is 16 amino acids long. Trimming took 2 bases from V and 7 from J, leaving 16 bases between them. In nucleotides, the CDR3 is TGTGCCAGCAGCTTATCAAAGGGAGGGGGAAATTCACCCCTCCACTTT. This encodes CASSLSKGGGNSPLHF.

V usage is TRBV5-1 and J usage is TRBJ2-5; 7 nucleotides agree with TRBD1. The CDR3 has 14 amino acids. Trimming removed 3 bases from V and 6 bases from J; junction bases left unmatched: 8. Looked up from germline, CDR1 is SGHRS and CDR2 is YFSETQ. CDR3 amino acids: CASSSGTELQTQYF. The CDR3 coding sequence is TGCGCCAGCAGCTCCGGGACAGAACTACAGACCCAGTACTTC.

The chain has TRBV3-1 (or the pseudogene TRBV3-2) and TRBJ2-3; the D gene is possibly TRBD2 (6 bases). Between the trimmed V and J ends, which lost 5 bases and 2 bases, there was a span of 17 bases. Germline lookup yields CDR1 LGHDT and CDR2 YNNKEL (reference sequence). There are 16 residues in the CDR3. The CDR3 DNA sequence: TGTGCCAGCAGCGAGAGCCCCGGGGGTATCACAGATACGCAGTATTTT. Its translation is CASSESPGGITDTQYF.

The CDR3 loop is CSVETGISTEQFF. Written as DNA, the CDR3 is TGCAGCGTTGAGACAGGGATATCAACTGAGCAGTTCTTC. This chain uses TRBV29-1 with TRBJ2-1, with 7 nucleotides matching TRBD1. Germline-derived CDR1 and CDR2 are SQVTM and ANQGSEA. This CDR3 region has 13 residues. With V trimmed by 3 bases and J by 9 bases, 8 bases remained unmatched.

The CDR3 reads CASSQDRDYYNEQFF. The CDR3 DNA reads TGCGCCAGCAGCCAAGACCGGGACTACTACAATGAGCAGTTCTTC. The chain recombines TRBV4-1 with TRBJ2-1, with TRBD2 matching over 7 bases. The CDR3 covers 15 residues. CDR1 and CDR2 (germline): MGHRA, YSYEKL. J gave up 3 bases and V 0 bases, and 2 bases lay outside the gene matches.

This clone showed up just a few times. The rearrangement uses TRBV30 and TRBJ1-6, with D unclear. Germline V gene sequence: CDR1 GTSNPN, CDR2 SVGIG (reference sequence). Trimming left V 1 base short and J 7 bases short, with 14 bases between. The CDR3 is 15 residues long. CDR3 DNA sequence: TGTGCCTGGAGTGCCCGAGGGCCATTCAATTCACCCCTCCACTTT. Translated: CAWSARGPFNSPLHF.

The CDR3 sequence: CASRDSNNEKLFF. The CDR3 region has the DNA TGTGCCAGCAGAGACAGCAATAATGAAAAACTGTTTTTT. The V gene is TRBV28, the J gene TRBJ1-4; the D gene is possibly TRBD1 (5 bases). Trimming took off 6 bases at V and 4 bases at J, with 9 bases between the two ends. In germline, CDR1 is MDHEN, CDR2 SYDVKM. CDR3 length: 13 residues.

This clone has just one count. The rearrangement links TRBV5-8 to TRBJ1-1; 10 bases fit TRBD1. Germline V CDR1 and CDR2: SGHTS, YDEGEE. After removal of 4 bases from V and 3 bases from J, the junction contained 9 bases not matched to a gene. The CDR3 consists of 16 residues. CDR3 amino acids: CASSPGQGILDTEAFF. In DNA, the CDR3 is TGTGCCAGCAGCCCGGGACAGGGGATACTGGACACTGAAGCTTTCTTT.

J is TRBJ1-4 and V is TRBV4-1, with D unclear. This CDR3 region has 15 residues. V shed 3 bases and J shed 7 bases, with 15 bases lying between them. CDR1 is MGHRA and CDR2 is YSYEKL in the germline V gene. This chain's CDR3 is CASSHRTGFGEKLFF. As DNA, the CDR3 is TGCGCCAGCAGCCACAGAACGGGTTTTGGTGAAAAACTGTTTTTT.

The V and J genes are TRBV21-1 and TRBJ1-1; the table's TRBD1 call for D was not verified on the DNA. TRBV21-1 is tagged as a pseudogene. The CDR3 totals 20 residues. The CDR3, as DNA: TGTGCCAGCAGCAACCCCGGGACAGGGAGATCCACGCCACGGGGCACTGAAGCTTTCTTT. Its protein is CASSNPGTGRSTPRGTEAFF.

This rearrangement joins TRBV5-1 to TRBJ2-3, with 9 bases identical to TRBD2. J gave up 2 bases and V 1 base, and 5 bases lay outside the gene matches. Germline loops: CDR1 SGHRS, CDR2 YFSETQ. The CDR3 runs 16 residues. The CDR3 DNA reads TGCGCCAGCAGCTTGAGACTAGCGGAAGACACAGATACGCAGTATTTT. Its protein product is CASSLRLAEDTDTQYF.

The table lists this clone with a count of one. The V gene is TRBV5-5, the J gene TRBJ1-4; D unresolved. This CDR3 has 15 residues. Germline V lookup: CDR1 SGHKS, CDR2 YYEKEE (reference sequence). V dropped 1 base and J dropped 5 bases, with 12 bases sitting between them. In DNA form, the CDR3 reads TGTGCCAGCAGCTTGACAGCCCGCATAAATGAAAAACTGTTTTTT. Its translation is CASSLTARINEKLFF.

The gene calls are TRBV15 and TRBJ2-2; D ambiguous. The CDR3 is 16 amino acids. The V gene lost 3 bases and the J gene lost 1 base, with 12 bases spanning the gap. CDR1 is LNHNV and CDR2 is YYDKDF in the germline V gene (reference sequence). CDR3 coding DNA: TGTGCCACCAGCAGGCCTAGAGCGAGGAACACCGGGGAGCTGTTTTTT. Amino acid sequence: CATSRPRARNTGELFF. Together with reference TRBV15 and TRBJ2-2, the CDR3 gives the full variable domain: DAMVIQNPRYQVTQFGKPVTLSCSQTLNHNVMYWYQQKSSQAPKLLFHYYDKDFNNEADTPDNFQSRRPNTSFCFLDIRSPGLGDTAMYLCATSRPRARNTGELFFGEGSRLTVL.

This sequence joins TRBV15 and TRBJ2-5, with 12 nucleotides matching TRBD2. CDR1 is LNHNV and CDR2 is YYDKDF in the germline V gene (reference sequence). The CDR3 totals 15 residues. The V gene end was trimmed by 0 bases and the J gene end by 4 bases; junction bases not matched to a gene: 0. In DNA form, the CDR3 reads TGTGCCACCAGCAGAGAACTAGCGGGAGGAGAGACCCAGTACTTC. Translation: CATSRELAGGETQYF.

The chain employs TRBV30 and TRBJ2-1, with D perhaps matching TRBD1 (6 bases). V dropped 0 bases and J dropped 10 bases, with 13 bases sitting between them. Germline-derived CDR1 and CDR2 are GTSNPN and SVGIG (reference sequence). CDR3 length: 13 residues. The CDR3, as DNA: TGTGCCTGGAGTGTACTGGGGGCTCGGGAGCAGTTCTTC. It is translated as CAWSVLGAREQFF.

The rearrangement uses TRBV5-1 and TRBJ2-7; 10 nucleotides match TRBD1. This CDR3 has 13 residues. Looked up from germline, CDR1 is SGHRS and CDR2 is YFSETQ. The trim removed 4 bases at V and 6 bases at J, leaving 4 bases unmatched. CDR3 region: CASSLTGGSEQYF. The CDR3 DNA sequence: TGCGCCAGCAGCCTGACAGGGGGCTCCGAGCAGTACTTC.

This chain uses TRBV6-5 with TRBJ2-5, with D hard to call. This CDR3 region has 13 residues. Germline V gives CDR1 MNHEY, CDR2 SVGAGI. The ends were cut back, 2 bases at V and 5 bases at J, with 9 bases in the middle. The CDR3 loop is CASSYPPRETQYF. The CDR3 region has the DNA TGTGCCAGCAGTTACCCACCCCGGGAGACCCAGTACTTC.

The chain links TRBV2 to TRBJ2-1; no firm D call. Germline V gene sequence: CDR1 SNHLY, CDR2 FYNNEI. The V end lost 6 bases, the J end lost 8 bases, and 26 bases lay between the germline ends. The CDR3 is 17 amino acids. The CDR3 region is CASSLKPYQLSGDEQFF. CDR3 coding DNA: TGTGCCAGCAGCCTTAAACCCTATCAGCTCTCAGGCGATGAGCAGTTCTTC.

The CDR3 nucleotides are TGTGCCAGCAGCTTAGGCCAGGGCCGTAGCTCTGGAAACACCATATATTTT. It translates to CASSLGQGRSSGNTIYF. The chain uses TRBV7-8 and TRBJ1-3; a weak D match, TRBD1 (5 bases). There are 17 residues in the CDR3. In germline, CDR1 is SGHVS, CDR2 FQNEAQ. Deletions cut 1 base from V and 0 bases from J, with 13 bases between.

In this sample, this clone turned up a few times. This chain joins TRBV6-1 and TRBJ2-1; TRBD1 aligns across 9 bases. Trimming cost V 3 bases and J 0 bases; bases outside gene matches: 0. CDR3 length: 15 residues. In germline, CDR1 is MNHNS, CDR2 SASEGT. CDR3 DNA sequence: TGTGCCAGCAGTGAGACAGGGGGCTCCTACAATGAGCAGTTCTTC. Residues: CASSETGGSYNEQFF.

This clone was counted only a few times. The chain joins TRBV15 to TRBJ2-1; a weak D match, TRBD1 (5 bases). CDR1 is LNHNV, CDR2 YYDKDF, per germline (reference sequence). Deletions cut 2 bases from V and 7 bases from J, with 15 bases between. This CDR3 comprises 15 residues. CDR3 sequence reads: CATSRLIVGANEQFF. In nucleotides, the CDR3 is TGTGCCACCAGCAGACTGATTGTAGGGGCGAATGAGCAGTTCTTC.

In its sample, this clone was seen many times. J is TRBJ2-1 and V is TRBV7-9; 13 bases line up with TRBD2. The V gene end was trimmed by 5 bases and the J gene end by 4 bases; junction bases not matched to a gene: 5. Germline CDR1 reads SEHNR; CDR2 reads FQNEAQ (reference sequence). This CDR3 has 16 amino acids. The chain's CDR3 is CASSAGTSGNYNEQFF. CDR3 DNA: TGTGCCAGCAGCGCCGGGACTAGCGGGAATTACAATGAGCAGTTCTTC. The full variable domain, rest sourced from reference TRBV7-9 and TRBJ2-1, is DTGVSQNPRHKITKRGQNVTFRCDPISEHNRLYWYRQTLGQGPEFLTYFQNEAQLEKSRLLSDRFSAERPKGSFSTLEIQRTEQGDSAMYLCASSAGTSGNYNEQFFGPGTRLTVL.

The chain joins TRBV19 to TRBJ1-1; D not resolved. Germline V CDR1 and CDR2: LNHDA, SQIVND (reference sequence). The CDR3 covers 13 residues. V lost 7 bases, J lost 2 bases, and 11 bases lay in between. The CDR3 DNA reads TGTGCCAGTAAGCGGCAGGCCAACACTGAAGCTTTCTTT. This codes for CASKRQANTEAFF.

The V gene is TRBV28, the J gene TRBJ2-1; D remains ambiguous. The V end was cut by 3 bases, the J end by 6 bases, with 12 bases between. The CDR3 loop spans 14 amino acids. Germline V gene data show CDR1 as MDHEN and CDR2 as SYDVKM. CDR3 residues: CASSFLSVGNEQFF. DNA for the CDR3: TGTGCCAGCAGTTTTTTGTCGGTTGGCAATGAGCAGTTCTTC.

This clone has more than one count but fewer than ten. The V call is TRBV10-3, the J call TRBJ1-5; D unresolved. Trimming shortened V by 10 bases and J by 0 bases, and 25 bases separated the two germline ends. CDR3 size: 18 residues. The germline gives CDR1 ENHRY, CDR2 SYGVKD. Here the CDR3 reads CATAGGEGAGYSNQPQHF. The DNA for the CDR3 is TGTGCCACCGCGGGCGGGGAGGGCGCGGGATATAGCAATCAGCCCCAGCATTTT.

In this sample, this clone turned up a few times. The CDR3 sequence: CASSLRTGHQPQHF. The CDR3 DNA reads as TGTGCCAGCAGCCTAAGGACAGGACATCAGCCCCAGCATTTT. The V call is TRBV5-8, the J call TRBJ1-5; 7 bases are a match to TRBD1. The CDR3 contains 14 residues. Per the germline V gene, CDR1 is SGHTS and CDR2 is YDEGEE. The trim removed 4 bases at V and 5 bases at J, leaving 6 bases unmatched.

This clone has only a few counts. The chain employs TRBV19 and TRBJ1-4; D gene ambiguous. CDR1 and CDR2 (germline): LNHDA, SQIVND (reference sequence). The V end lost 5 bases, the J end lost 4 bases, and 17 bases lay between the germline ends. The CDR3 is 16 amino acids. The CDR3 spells CASSPTPRVLNEKLFF. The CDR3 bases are TGTGCCAGTAGTCCCACCCCCCGGGTCCTTAATGAAAAACTGTTTTTT.

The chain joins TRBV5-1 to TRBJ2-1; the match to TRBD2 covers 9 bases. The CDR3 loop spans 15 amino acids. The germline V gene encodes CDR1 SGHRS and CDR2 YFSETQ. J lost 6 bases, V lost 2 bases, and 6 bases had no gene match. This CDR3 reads CASSFLPSGTNEQFF. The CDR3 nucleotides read TGCGCCAGCAGCTTCCTGCCTAGCGGGACCAATGAGCAGTTCTTC.

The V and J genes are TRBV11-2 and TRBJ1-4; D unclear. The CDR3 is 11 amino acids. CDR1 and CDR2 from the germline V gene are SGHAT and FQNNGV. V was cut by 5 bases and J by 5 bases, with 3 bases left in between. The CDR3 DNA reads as TGTGCCAGCAGCCAAAATGAAAAACTGTTTTTT. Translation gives CASSQNEKLFF.

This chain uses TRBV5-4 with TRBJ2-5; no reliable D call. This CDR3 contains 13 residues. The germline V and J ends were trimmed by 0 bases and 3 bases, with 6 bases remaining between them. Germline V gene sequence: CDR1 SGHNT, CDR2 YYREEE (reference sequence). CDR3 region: CASSLGQEETQYF. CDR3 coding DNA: TGTGCCAGCAGCTTGGGGCAAGAAGAGACCCAGTACTTC.

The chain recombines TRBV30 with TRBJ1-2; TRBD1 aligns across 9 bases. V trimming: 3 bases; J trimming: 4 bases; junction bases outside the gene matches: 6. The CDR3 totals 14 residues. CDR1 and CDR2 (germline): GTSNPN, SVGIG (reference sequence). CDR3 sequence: CAWRKGQGSYGYTF. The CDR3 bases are TGTGCCTGGAGGAAGGGACAGGGAAGCTATGGCTACACCTTC.